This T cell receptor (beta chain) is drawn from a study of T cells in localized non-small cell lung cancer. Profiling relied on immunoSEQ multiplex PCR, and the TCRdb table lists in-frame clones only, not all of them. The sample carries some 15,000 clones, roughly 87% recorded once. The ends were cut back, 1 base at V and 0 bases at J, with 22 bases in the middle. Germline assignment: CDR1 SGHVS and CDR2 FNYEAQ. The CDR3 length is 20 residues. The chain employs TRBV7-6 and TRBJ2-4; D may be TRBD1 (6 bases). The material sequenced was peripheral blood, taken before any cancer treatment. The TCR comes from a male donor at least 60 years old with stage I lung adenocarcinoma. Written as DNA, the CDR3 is TGTGCCAGCAGCTTAGGTACAAGTGGACAGACAACTCTAGCCAAAAACATTCAGTACTTC. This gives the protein CASSLGTSGQTTLAKNIQYF.